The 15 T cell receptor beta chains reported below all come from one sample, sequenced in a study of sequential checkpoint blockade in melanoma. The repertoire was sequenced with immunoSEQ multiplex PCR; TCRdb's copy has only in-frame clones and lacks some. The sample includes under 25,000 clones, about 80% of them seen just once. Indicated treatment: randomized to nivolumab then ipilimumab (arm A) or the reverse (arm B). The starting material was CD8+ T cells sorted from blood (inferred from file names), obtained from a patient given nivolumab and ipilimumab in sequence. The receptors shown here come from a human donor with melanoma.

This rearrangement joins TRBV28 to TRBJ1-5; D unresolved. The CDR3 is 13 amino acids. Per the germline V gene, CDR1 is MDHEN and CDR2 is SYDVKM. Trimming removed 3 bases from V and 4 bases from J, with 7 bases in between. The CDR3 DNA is TGTGCCAGCAGTTTCCAGGTTAATCAGCCCCAGCATTTT. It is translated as CASSFQVNQPQHF.

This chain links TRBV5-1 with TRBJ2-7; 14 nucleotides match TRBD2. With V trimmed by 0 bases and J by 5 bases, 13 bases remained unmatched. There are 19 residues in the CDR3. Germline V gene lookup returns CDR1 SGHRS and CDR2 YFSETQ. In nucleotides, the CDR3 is TGCGCCAGCAGCTTGGGCCCGGGACTAGCGGGAGAAGTGATAGACGAGCAGTACTTC. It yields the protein CASSLGPGLAGEVIDEQYF.

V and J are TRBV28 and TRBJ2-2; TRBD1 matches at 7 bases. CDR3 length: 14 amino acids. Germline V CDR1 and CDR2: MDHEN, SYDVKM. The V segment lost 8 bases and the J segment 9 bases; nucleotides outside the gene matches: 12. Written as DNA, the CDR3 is TGTGCCAGCTATAGGGCAGGGGGTTTCCGGGAGCTGTTTTTT. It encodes CASYRAGGFRELFF. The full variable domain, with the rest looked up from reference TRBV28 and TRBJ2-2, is DVKVTQSSRYLVKRTGEKVFLECVQDMDHENMFWYRQDPGLGLRLIYFSYDVKMKEKGDIPEGYSVSREKKERFSLILESASTNQTSMYLCASYRAGGFRELFFGEGSRLTVL.

CDR3 DNA: TGTGCCAGCAGCTCAGACATTAGCTCCTACGAGCAGTACTTC. Its protein is CASSSDISSYEQYF. The gene calls are TRBV7-6 and TRBJ2-7; D gene ambiguous. Germline assignment: CDR1 SGHVS and CDR2 FNYEAQ. The CDR3 is 14 amino acids. Trimming took off 4 bases at V and 0 bases at J, with 10 bases between the two ends.

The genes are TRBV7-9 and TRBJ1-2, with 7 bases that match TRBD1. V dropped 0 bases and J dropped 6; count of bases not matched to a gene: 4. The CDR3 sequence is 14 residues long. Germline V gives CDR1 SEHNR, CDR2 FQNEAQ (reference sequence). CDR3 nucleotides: TGTGCCAGCAGCTTAGCTCTTACAGGGGATGGCTACACCTTC. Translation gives CASSLALTGDGYTF.

In DNA, the CDR3 is TGTGCCAGCAGTGAAGCAGCGCAACTAAATGAAAAACTGTTTTTT. Translation: CASSEAAQLNEKLFF. This chain links TRBV6-1 with TRBJ1-4; no firm D call. The V end lost 0 bases, the J end lost 5 bases, and 10 bases lay between the germline ends. Germline V CDR1 and CDR2: MNHNS, SASEGT. The CDR3 contains 15 residues.

For the CDR3, the DNA is TGTGCCAGCAGCTCTCAGGGTTCCTATAATTCACCCCTCCACTTT. It translates to CASSSQGSYNSPLHF. This chain connects TRBV7-8 to TRBJ1-6, with D maybe TRBD1 (5 bases). V dropped 4 bases and J dropped 1 base, with 8 bases sitting between them. CDR1 and CDR2 from the germline V gene are SGHVS and FQNEAQ. The CDR3 runs 15 residues.

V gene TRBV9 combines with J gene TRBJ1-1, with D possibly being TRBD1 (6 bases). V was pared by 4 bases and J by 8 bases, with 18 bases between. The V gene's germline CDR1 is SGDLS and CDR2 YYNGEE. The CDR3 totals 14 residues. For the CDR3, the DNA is TGTGCCAGCAGCATCCGGGACACCCCTTTCGAAGCTTTCTTT. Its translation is CASSIRDTPFEAFF.

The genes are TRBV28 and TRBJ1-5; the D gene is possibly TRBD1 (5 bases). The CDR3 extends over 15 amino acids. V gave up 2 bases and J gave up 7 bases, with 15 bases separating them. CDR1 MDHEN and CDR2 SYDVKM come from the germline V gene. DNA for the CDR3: TGTGCCAGCAGTTTACGGAGTACAGGACAACAGCCCCAGCATTTT. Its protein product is CASSLRSTGQQPQHF.

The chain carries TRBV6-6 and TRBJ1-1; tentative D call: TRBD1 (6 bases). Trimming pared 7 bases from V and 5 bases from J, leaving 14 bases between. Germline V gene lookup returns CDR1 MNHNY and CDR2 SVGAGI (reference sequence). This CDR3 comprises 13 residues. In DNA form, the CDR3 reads TGTGCCAGCAAACAGGGAAGTCGGACTGAAGCTTTCTTT. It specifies CASKQGSRTEAFF.

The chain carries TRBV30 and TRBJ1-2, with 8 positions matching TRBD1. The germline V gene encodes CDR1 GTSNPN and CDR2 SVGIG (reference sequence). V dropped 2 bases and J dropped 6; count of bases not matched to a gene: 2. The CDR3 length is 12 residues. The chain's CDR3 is CAWSTGGDGYTF. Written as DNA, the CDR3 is TGTGCCTGGAGTACAGGGGGAGATGGCTACACCTTC.

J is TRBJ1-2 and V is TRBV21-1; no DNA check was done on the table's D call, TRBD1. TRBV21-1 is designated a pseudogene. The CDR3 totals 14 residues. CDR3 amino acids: CASSITIQGDGYTF. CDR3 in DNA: TGTGCCAGCAGCATAACTATACAGGGCGATGGCTACACCTTC.

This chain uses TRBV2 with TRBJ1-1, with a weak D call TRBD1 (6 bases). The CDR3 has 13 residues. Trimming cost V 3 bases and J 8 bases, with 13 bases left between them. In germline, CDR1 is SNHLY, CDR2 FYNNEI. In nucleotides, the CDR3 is TGTGCCAGCAGTGAGGGGGACACTATAGAAGCTTTCTTT. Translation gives CASSEGDTIEAFF.

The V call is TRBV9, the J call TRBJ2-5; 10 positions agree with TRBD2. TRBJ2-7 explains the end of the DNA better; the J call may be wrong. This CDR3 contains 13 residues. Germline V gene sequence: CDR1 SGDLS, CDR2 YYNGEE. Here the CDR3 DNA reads TGTGCCACCCGGACTAGCGGAGCCTACGAGCAGTACTTC. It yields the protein CATRTSGAYEQYF.

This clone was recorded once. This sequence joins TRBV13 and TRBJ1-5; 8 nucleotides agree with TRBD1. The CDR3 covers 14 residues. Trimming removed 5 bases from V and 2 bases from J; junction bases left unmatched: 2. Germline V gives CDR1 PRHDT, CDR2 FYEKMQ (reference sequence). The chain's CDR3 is CASSKGQGNQPQHF. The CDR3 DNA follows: TGTGCCAGCAGCAAGGGACAGGGCAATCAGCCCCAGCATTTT.